One and the same sample provided the 27 T cell receptor beta chains below, sequenced in a study of neurological immune-mediated disorders. TCRdb analysed the 5' RACE reads with MiXCR anew, one entry per CDR3 protein. The table shows over 45,000 distinct CDR3 sequences, with over 3.5% occurring only once. Material: CD4+ T cells from blood. The receptors were gathered from a woman in her thirties or forties with multiple sclerosis.

This clonotype was recorded at least ten times. The chain joins TRBV7-9 to TRBJ2-5; no firm D call. Trimming removed 5 bases at V and 6 bases at J, with 13 bases between. The CDR3 runs to 13 residues. The germline V gene has CDR1 SEHNR and CDR2 FQNEAQ (reference sequence). The CDR3, as DNA: TGTGCCAGCAGCCTAGATTCTGGGCAGACCCAGTACTTC. Translation: CASSLDSGQTQYF.

The table lists this clonotype with many counts. V gene TRBV5-1 combines with J gene TRBJ1-1; 10 bases fit TRBD1. The germline CDR1 and CDR2 sequences are SGHRS and YFSETQ. The CDR3 totals 16 residues. V lost 3 bases and J lost 2; bases outside the gene matches: 7. Written as DNA, the CDR3 is TGCGCCAGCAGCTCACCGGGACAGGGGCTTAACACTGAAGCTTTCTTT. Residues: CASSSPGQGLNTEAFF.

The chain employs TRBV7-6 and TRBJ1-1; 9 positions agree with TRBD1. The CDR3 runs to 14 residues. V gave up 1 base and J gave up 8 bases; unmatched junction bases: 5. Germline V gene data show CDR1 as SGHVS and CDR2 as FNYEAQ. CDR3 amino acids: CASSLGHRGQEAFF. CDR3 coding DNA: TGTGCCAGCAGCTTAGGCCACAGGGGGCAGGAAGCTTTCTTT. Full variable domain (rest looked up from reference TRBV7-6 and TRBJ1-1): GAGVSQSPRYKVTKRGQDVALRCDPISGHVSLYWYRQALGQGPEFLTYFNYEAQQDKSGLPNDRFSAERPEGSISTLTIQRTEQRDSAMYRCASSLGHRGQEAFFGQGTRLTVV.

The gene calls are TRBV20-1 and TRBJ1-2; 9 nucleotides line up with TRBD1. The CDR3 runs 12 residues. V dropped 7 bases and J dropped 3; count of bases not matched to a gene: 3. The germline CDR1 and CDR2 sequences are DFQATT and SNEGSKA (reference sequence). Here the CDR3 reads CSVGQGDYGYTF. The CDR3, as DNA: TGCAGTGTGGGACAGGGAGACTATGGCTACACCTTC.

Ten or more counts support this clonotype. The chain employs TRBV18 and TRBJ1-3; no reliable D call. The germline V and J ends were trimmed by 6 bases and 0 bases, with 9 bases remaining between them. The CDR3 loop spans 14 amino acids. The V gene's germline CDR1 is KGHSH and CDR2 LQKENI. The CDR3 DNA is TGTGCCAGCTCCTCGTTGGTCTCTGGAAACACCATATATTTT. Protein sequence: CASSSLVSGNTIYF.

In this sample, this clonotype turned up many times. The chain combines TRBV9 with TRBJ1-5; perhaps TRBD1 as D (5 bases). Germline V gene lookup returns CDR1 SGDLS and CDR2 YYNGEE. There are 15 residues in the CDR3. V lost 4 bases, J lost 1 base, and 12 bases lay in between. The CDR3 region has the DNA TGTGCCAGCAGCCCTGGGGGGATGAGCAATCAGCCCCAGCATTTT. This encodes CASSPGGMSNQPQHF.

This clonotype was seen ten or more times. The chain has TRBV6-2 or TRBV6-3 and TRBJ2-3; D is possibly TRBD1 (5 bases). Germline loops: CDR1 MNHEY, CDR2 SVGEGT. This CDR3 comprises 14 residues. V lost 11 bases, J lost 0 bases, and 15 bases lay in between. CDR3 residues: CAGALDGSTDTQYF. DNA for the CDR3: TGTGCCGGGGCCCTAGACGGAAGCACAGATACGCAGTATTTT.

This clonotype was recorded at least ten times. The chain recombines TRBV20-1 with TRBJ2-5, with 9 bases fitting TRBD1. This CDR3 contains 15 residues. With 6 bases clipped from V and 4 bases from J, the junction kept 12 bases outside the gene matches. Germline V gene lookup returns CDR1 DFQATT and CDR2 SNEGSKA (reference sequence). For the CDR3, the DNA is TGCAGTGCCCTGGGACAGGGAAGGATCACAGAGACCCAGTACTTC. Protein: CSALGQGRITETQYF.

This clonotype showed up many times. The J gene is TRBJ2-3, the V gene TRBV5-1; the D gene is possibly TRBD2 (6 bases). V was cut by 4 bases and J by 1 base, with 10 bases left in between. CDR3 length: 14 residues. CDR1 and CDR2 from the germline V gene are SGHRS and YFSETQ. The CDR3 coding sequence is TGCGCCAGCAGCCCAGAGCGGGGCACAGATACGCAGTATTTT. It specifies CASSPERGTDTQYF. The whole variable domain, remainder taken from reference TRBV5-1 and TRBJ2-3, is KAGVTQTPRYLIKTRGQQVTLSCSPISGHRSVSWYQQTPGQGLQFLFEYFSETQRNKGNFPGRFSGRQFSNSRSEMNVSTLELGDSALYLCASSPERGTDTQYFGPGTRLTVL.

This clonotype was counted at least ten times. The gene calls are TRBV20-1 and TRBJ1-3; weak D call: TRBD1 (6 bases). V was clipped by 3 bases and J by 8 bases, with 14 bases between them. CDR1 and CDR2 (germline): DFQATT, SNEGSKA (reference sequence). This CDR3 spans 13 amino acids. The CDR3 reads CSASGQPWDTIYF. In DNA, the CDR3 is TGCAGTGCTAGTGGACAGCCTTGGGACACCATATATTTT.

This clonotype was detected ten times or more. The genes are TRBV10-3 and TRBJ2-1; 9 nucleotides agree with TRBD1. This CDR3 region has 13 residues. With V trimmed by 3 bases and J by 15 bases, 9 bases remained unmatched. Germline V gene sequence: CDR1 ENHRY, CDR2 SYGVKD. CDR3 amino acids: CAISDSGTGLGFF. The CDR3 nucleotides are TGTGCCATCAGTGATTCGGGGACAGGGCTCGGGTTCTTC.

About this clonotype: A much larger clone differs from this one at a single base, so this may be a read error. The chain combines TRBV29-1 with TRBJ2-3; 8 nucleotides match TRBD2. Unmatched junction bases numbered 7, after V lost 6 bases and J lost 5 bases. The CDR3 sequence is 13 residues long. Germline assignment: CDR1 SQVTM and CDR2 ANQGSEA. The CDR3 spells CSVTGGERDTQYF. CDR3 nucleotides: TGCAGCGTAACGGGAGGGGAGAGAGATACGCAGTATTTT.

This clonotype was seen repeatedly, ten times or more. The V gene is TRBV5-1, the J gene TRBJ1-6, with D tentatively TRBD1 (6 bases). Looked up from germline, CDR1 is SGHRS and CDR2 is YFSETQ. Trimming took off 3 bases at V and 7 bases at J, with 17 bases between the two ends. CDR3 length equals 16 residues. For the CDR3, the DNA is TGCGCCAGCAGCTCGAATCCGACAGGTTTGAATTCACCCCTCCACTTT. Amino acids: CASSSNPTGLNSPLHF.

This clonotype has a count of ten or more. The chain joins TRBV20-1 to TRBJ1-5; 10 bases agree with TRBD1. Looked up from germline, CDR1 is DFQATT and CDR2 is SNEGSKA (reference sequence). Trimming took 6 bases from V and 3 from J; bases not matched to a gene: 5. This CDR3 has 14 amino acids. The CDR3, as DNA: TGCAGTGCCCGGGACAGGGGACTCAATCAGCCCCAGCATTTT. Translated: CSARDRGLNQPQHF.

As regards this clonotype: The limits of the CDR3 on the DNA are not certain, so only TCRdb's listed CDR3 is given. The rearrangement uses TRBV9 and TRBJ2-1; TRBD1, the table's D call, was not compared with the DNA. The length of the CDR3 is 23 amino acids, counting both ends. CDR1 is SGDLS and CDR2 is YYNGEE in the germline V gene. Here the CDR3 reads CASSPGDPEKLFFGSGRYNEQFF.

The table lists this clonotype with many counts. The genes are TRBV5-1 and TRBJ2-7; TRBD1 matches 8 bases. Germline CDR1 SGHRS, CDR2 YFSETQ. This CDR3 contains 15 residues. Unmatched junction bases numbered 10, after V lost 0 bases and J lost 8 bases. CDR3 DNA sequence: TGCGCCAGCAGCTTGGAAGGACAGGGTGCCCGTAAGCAGTACTTC. It encodes CASSLEGQGARKQYF.

This clonotype has ten or more counts. This chain links TRBV6-1 with TRBJ1-2, with D perhaps TRBD1 (5 bases). The CDR3 covers 14 residues. From germline, CDR1 is MNHNS and CDR2 SASEGT. V was clipped by 2 bases and J by 5 bases, with 12 bases between them. The CDR3 here is CASSEMVGVYGYTF. For the CDR3, the DNA is TGTGCCAGCAGTGAAATGGTAGGGGTTTATGGCTACACCTTC.

This clonotype was seen repeatedly, ten times or more. V gene TRBV9 combines with J gene TRBJ2-3; the D gene could be TRBD1 or TRBD2 (5 bases each). Germline V gene data show CDR1 as SGDLS and CDR2 as YYNGEE. The V and J ends lost 0 bases and 4 bases respectively, with 12 bases between them. The CDR3 length is 15 residues. The CDR3, as DNA: TGTGCCAGCAGCGTAGTGGGACGAAGAGCAGATACGCAGTATTTT. Translating gives CASSVVGRRADTQYF.

This clonotype was observed many times. This rearrangement joins TRBV20-1 to TRBJ2-1; D may correspond to TRBD1 or TRBD2 (6 bases each). Trimming removed 2 bases from V and 5 bases from J, with 16 bases in between. The CDR3 has 15 residues. The germline V gene has CDR1 DFQATT and CDR2 SNEGSKA (reference sequence). DNA for the CDR3: TGCAGTGCTAGACGTTTAGGGGGGTCTGACAATGAGCAGTTCTTC. Translated: CSARRLGGSDNEQFF.

This clonotype was counted at least ten times. The V and J genes are TRBV15 and TRBJ1-1; D unresolved. This CDR3 spans 14 amino acids. The germline V gene has CDR1 LNHNV and CDR2 YYDKDF (reference sequence). The V and J ends lost 1 base and 3 bases respectively, with 9 bases between them. CDR3 sequence: CATSRAGPDTEAFF. DNA for the CDR3: TGTGCCACCAGCAGAGCTGGGCCGGACACTGAAGCTTTCTTT. The entire variable domain, with the rest obtained from reference TRBV15 and TRBJ1-1, is as follows: DAMVIQNPRYQVTQFGKPVTLSCSQTLNHNVMYWYQQKSSQAPKLLFHYYDKDFNNEADTPDNFQSRRPNTSFCFLDIRSPGLGDTAMYLCATSRAGPDTEAFFGQGTRLTVV.

This clonotype was counted many times. This chain uses TRBV4-1 with TRBJ1-2; 10 nucleotides align to TRBD1. V lost 2 bases and J lost 4; bases outside the gene matches: 4. The CDR3 runs to 15 residues. The V gene's germline CDR1 is MGHRA and CDR2 YSYEKL. The CDR3, as DNA: TGCGCCAGCAGCCAACCTTGGACAGGGGGCTATGGCTACACCTTC. Protein product: CASSQPWTGGYGYTF.

This clonotype was picked up many times. This chain joins TRBV5-6 and TRBJ1-6; TRBD1 matches 10 bases. This CDR3 spans 14 amino acids. The ends lost 5 bases at V and 9 bases at J; junction bases unmatched: 5. Germline loops: CDR1 SGHDT, CDR2 YYEEEE. CDR3 residues: CASSFRDRGSPLHF. The DNA for the CDR3 is TGTGCCAGCAGTTTTCGGGACAGGGGTTCACCCCTCCACTTT.

This clonotype was seen ten or more times. The chain is built from TRBV3-1 and TRBJ2-5, with 7 bases identical to TRBD2. Germline V gene sequence: CDR1 LGHDT, CDR2 YNNKEL (reference sequence). The CDR3 loop spans 13 amino acids. V lost 2 bases, J lost 4 bases, and 1 base stayed unmatched. CDR3 in DNA: TGTGCCAGCAGCCAATGGGGGGGAGAGACCCAGTACTTC. Amino acid sequence: CASSQWGGETQYF.

This chain connects TRBV6-5 to TRBJ1-1; the match to TRBD1 covers 9 bases. The CDR3 spans 14 residues. V trimming: 5 bases; J trimming: 4 bases; junction bases outside the gene matches: 5. In germline, CDR1 is MNHEY, CDR2 SVGAGI. The CDR3 loop is CASSILDRGTEAFF. As DNA, the CDR3 is TGTGCCAGCAGTATCCTGGACAGGGGCACTGAAGCTTTCTTT.

In this sample, this clonotype turned up many times. The chain combines TRBV20-1 with TRBJ1-6, with a weak D call TRBD1 (6 bases). V was clipped by 1 base and J by 6 bases, with 13 bases between them. Germline CDR1 reads DFQATT; CDR2 reads SNEGSKA (reference sequence). This CDR3 contains 15 residues. CDR3 sequence: CSARVAGGLNSPLHF. Here the CDR3 DNA reads TGCAGTGCTAGAGTTGCGGGGGGCCTTAATTCACCCCTCCACTTT.

This clonotype was recorded a few times. The chain joins TRBV28 to TRBJ2-7, with D possibly being TRBD1 (6 bases). The CDR3 has 11 residues. Germline values: CDR1 MDHEN, CDR2 SYDVKM. The ends were cut back, 7 bases at V and 5 bases at J, with 9 bases in the middle. Here the CDR3 DNA reads TGTGCCAGCATCAACAGGGACGAGCAGTACTTC. It is translated as CASINRDEQYF.

This clonotype turned up a few times. The chain is built from TRBV10-3 and TRBJ2-1; D is uncertain. Germline values: CDR1 ENHRY, CDR2 SYGVKD. This CDR3 comprises 12 residues. The V and J ends lost 6 bases and 6 bases respectively, with 9 bases between them. The CDR3 DNA follows: TGTGCCATCAGCTTACATAGCAATGAGCAGTTCTTC. Its translation is CAISLHSNEQFF.